Here is one TCR beta chain with its context. The antigen remains undetermined. The sample belongs to a study of T cell responses to AZD1222 COVID-19 vaccine. Overall study findings and caveats: Variant regions that are unmutated are reportedly the target of nearly half of spike-specific TCRs.

The assay was immunoSEQ multiplex PCR, and TCRdb's table has in-frame clones only and misses some. The sample carries 13,000 or so clones, approximately 80% recorded once. The sequence was obtained from an adult who received the AZD1222 COVID-19 vaccine. Material: peripheral blood, obtained 28 days after the second AZD1222 dose.

CDR3 nucleotides: TGTGCCAGCAGGGAATGGACAGGGGGGGATGAAAAACTGTTTTTT. It encodes CASREWTGGDEKLFF. The chain recombines TRBV28 with TRBJ1-4; 10 bases are shared with TRBD1. This CDR3 contains 15 residues. Germline V gene lookup returns CDR1 MDHEN and CDR2 SYDVKM. Trimming cost V 6 bases and J 6 bases; bases outside gene matches: 7.